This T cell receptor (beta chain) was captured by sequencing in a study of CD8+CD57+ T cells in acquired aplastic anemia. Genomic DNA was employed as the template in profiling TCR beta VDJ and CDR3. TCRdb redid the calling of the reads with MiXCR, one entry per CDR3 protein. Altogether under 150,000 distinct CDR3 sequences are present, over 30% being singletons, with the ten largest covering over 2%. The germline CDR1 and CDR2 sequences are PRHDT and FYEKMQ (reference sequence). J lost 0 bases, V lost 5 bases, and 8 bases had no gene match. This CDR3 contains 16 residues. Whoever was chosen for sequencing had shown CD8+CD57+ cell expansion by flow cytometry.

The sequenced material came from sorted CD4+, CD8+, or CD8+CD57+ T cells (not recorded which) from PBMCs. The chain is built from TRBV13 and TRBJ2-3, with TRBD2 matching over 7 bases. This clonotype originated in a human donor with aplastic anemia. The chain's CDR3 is CASSPGAGYSTDTQYF. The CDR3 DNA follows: TGTGCCAGCAGCCCCGGAGCGGGGTATAGCACAGATACGCAGTATTTT.